This TCR beta chain was documented in a study of response to subunit inactivated influenza vaccine. Findings of the study overall: A suggestion made by the authors is that each seasonal influenza vaccination recruits few new T cells.

The sample holds a few counts of this clonotype. Antigen specificity is unknown. Germline V gene lookup returns CDR1 LGHDT and CDR2 YNNKEL (reference sequence). The ends lost 5 bases at V and 2 bases at J; junction bases unmatched: 16. CDR3 size: 21 residues. TCRdb fed the RT-PCR reads into MiXCR, producing one record per CDR3 protein. The table shows about 700,000 distinct CDR3 sequences, with 13% to 15% occurring only once. The TCR originated in a middle-aged man who received an inactivated influenza vaccine. The rearrangement links TRBV3-1 to TRBJ2-2, with TRBD2 matching over 14 bases. The material was PBMCs from blood, obtained 14 days before vaccination. CDR3 region: CASSSYASGGLAGDNTGELFF. CDR3 in DNA: TGTGCCAGCAGCTCTTACGCGTCGGGGGGACTAGCGGGAGATAACACCGGGGAGCTGTTTTTT.